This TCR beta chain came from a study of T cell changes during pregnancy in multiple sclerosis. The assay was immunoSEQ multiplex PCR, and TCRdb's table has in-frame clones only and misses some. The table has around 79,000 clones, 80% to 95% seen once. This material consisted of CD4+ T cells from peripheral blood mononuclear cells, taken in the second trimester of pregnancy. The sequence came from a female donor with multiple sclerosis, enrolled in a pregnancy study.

The CDR3 bases are TGTGCCAGCAGCTCCGGAGAGAACACTGAAGCTTTCTTT. Protein product: CASSSGENTEAFF. The gene calls are TRBV11-1 and TRBJ1-1; no reliable D call. Trimming took off 4 bases at V and 1 base at J, with 7 bases between the two ends. The CDR3 covers 13 residues. Germline V lookup: CDR1 SGHAT, CDR2 FQDESV (reference sequence).